This T cell receptor beta chain was identified during a study of T cell repertoires in ileal Crohn's disease. Germline CDR1 and CDR2: SEHNR and FQNEAQ (reference sequence). This CDR3 has 17 residues. V lost 1 base and J 3 bases, leaving 19 bases between the germline ends. General study results and limits: Sorted CD8 T cells held more high-frequency clones than CD4.

Clones were read by immunoSEQ multiplex PCR, and TCRdb kept only the in-frame ones, dropping some. The sample holds over 14,000 clones, over 60% seen once. This clone was observed a few times. The target antigen is unknown. The sequence was obtained from an adult with Crohn's disease. The chain uses TRBV7-9 and TRBJ2-7; D remains unclear. The source material was ileal tissue. The CDR3 region has the DNA TGTGCCAGCAGCTTAGGGAGACTCCTTCCTATTGACTACGAGCAGTACTTC. It is translated as CASSLGRLLPIDYEQYF.